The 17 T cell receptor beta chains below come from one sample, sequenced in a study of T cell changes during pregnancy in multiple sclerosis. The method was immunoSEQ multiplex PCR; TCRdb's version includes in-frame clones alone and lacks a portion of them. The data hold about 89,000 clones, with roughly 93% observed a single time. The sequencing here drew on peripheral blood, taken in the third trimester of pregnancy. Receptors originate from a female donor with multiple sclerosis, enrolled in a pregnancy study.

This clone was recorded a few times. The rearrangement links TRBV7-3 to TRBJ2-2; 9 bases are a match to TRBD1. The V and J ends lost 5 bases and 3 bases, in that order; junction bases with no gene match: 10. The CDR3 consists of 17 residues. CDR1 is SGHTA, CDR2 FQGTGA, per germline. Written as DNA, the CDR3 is TGTGCCAGCAGCCCACGAGGGACAGGGTTCGACACCGGGGAGCTGTTTTTT. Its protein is CASSPRGTGFDTGELFF.

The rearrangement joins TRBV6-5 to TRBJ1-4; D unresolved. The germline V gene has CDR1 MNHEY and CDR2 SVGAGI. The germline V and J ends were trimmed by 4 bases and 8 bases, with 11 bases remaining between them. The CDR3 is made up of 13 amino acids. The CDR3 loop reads CASSSSLREKLFF. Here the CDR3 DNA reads TGTGCCAGCAGTTCGAGTCTACGGGAAAAACTGTTTTTT.

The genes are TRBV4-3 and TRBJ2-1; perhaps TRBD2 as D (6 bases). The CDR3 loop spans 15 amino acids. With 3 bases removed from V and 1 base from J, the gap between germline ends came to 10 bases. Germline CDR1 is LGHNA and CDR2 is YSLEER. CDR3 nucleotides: TGCGCCAGCAGCCAGTTAGCGGATTCCTACAATGAGCAGTTCTTC. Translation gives CASSQLADSYNEQFF.

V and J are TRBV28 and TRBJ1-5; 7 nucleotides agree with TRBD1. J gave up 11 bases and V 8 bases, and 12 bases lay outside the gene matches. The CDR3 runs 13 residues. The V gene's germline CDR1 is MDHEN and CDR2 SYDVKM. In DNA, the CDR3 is TGTGCCAGCTCCAGGGACAGTTTGATGGCCCAGCATTTT. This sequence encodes CASSRDSLMAQHF.

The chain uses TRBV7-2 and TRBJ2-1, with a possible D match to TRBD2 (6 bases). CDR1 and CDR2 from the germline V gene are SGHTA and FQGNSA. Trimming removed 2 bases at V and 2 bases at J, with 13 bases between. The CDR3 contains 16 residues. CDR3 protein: CASSLRAAGTYNEQFF. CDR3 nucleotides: TGTGCCAGCAGCTTAAGGGCGGCGGGGACCTACAATGAGCAGTTCTTC. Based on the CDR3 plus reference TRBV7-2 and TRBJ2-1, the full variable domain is GAGVSQSPSNKVTEKGKDVELRCDPISGHTALYWYRQSLGQGLEFLIYFQGNSAPDKSGLPSDRFSAERTGGSVSTLTIQRTQQEDSAVYLCASSLRAAGTYNEQFFGPGTRLTVL.

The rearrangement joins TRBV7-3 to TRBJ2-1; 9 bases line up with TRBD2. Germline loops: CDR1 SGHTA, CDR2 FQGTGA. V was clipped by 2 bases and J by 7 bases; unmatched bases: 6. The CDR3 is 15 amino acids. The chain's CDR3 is CASSLAGGELNEQFF. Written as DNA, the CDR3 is TGTGCCAGCAGCTTAGCGGGAGGGGAGCTAAATGAGCAGTTCTTC.

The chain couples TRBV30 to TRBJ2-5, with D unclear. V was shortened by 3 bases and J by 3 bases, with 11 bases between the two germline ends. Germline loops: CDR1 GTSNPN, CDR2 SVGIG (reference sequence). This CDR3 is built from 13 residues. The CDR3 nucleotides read TGTGCCTGGAGCCCCCTGGCGGAAGAGACCCAGTACTTC. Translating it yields CAWSPLAEETQYF.

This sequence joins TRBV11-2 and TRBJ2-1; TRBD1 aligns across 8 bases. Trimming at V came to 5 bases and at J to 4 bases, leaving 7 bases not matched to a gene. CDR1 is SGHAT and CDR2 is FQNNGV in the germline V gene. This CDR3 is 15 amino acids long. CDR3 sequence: CASSPSRDRYNEQFF. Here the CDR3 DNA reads TGTGCCAGCAGCCCTTCCCGGGACAGGTACAATGAGCAGTTCTTC.

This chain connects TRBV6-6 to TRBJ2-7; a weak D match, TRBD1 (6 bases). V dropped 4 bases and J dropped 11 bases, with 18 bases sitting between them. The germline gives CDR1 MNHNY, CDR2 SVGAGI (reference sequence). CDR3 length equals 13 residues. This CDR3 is CASSSGRLGAEYF. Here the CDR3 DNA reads TGTGCCAGCAGTTCGGGGCGTTTGGGGGCGGAGTACTTC.

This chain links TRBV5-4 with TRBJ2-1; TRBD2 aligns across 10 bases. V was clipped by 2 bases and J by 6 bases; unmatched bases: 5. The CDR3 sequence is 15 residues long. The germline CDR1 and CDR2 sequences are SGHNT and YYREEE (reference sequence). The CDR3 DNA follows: TGTGCCAGCAGCTTAACTAGCGGGGCCCCCAATGAGCAGTTCTTC. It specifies CASSLTSGAPNEQFF. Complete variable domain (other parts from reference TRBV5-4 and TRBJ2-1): ETGVTQSPTHLIKTRGQQVTLRCSSQSGHNTVSWYQQALGQGPQFIFQYYREEENGRGNFPPRFSGLQFPNYSSELNVNALELDDSALYLCASSLTSGAPNEQFFGPGTRLTVL.

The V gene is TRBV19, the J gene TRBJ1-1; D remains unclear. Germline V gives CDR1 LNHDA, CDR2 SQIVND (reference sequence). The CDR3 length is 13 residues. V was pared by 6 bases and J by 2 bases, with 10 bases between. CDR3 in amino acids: CASRQRPNTEAFF. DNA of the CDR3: TGTGCCAGTAGACAGAGACCTAACACTGAAGCTTTCTTT.

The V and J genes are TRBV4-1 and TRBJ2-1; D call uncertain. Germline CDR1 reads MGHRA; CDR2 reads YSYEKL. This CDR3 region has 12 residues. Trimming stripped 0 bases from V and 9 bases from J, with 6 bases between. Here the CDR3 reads CASSQETGEQFF. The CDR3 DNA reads TGCGCCAGCAGCCAAGAAACGGGTGAGCAGTTCTTC.

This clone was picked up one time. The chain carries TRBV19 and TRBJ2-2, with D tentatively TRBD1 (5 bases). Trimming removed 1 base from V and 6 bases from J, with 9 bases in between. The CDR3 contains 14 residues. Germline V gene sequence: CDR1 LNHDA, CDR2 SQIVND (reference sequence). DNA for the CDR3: TGTGCCAGTAGTATAGCGCCAGGGTCCGGGGAGCTGTTTTTT. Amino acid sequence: CASSIAPGSGELFF.

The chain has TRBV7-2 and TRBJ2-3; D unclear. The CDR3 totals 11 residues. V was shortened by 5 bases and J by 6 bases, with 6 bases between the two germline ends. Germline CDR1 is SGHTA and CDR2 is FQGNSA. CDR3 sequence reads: CASSPRDTQYF. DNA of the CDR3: TGTGCCAGCAGCCCTAGGGATACGCAGTATTTT.

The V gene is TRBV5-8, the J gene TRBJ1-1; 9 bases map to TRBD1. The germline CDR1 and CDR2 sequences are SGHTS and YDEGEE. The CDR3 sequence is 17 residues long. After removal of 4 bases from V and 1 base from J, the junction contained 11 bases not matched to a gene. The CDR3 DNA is TGTGCCAGCAGCCCGCGGTTAGGGACAGGGTCGAACACTGAAGCTTTCTTT. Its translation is CASSPRLGTGSNTEAFF.

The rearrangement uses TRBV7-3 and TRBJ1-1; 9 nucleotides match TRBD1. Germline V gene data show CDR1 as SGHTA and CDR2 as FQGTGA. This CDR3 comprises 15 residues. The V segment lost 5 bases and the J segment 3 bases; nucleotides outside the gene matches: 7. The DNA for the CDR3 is TGTGCCAGCAGCCCCCTAGACAGGGGGGACACTGAAGCTTTCTTT. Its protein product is CASSPLDRGDTEAFF.

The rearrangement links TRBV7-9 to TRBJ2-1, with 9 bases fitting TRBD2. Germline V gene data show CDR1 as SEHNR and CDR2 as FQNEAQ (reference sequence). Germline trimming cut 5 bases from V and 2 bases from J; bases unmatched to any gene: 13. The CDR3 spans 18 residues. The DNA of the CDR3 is TGTGCCAGCAGCCCACCGCCTAGCGGGACGGTCGCCTACAATGAGCAGTTCTTC. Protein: CASSPPPSGTVAYNEQFF.